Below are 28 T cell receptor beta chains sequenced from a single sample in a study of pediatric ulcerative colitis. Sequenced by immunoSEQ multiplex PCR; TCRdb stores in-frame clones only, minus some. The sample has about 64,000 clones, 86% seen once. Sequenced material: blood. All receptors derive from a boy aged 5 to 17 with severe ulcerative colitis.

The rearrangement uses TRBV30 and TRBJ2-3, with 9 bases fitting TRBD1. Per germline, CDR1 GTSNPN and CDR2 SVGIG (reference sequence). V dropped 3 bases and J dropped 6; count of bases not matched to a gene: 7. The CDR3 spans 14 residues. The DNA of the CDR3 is TGTGCCTGGAGCCCCGGGACAGGGTTCGATACGCAGTATTTT. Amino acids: CAWSPGTGFDTQYF.

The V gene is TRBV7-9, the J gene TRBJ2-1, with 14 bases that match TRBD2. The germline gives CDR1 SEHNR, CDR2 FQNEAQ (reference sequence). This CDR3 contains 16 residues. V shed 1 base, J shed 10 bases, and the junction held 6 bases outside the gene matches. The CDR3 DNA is TGTGCCAGCAGCTTAGGGGGACTAGCGGGAGAAGGGGAGCAGTTCTTC. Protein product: CASSLGGLAGEGEQFF.

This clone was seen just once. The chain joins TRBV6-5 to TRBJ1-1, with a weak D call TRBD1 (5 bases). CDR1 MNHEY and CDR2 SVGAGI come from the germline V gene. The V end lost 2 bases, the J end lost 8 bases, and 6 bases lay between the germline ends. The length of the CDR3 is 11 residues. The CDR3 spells CASSYQGEAFF. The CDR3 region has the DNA TGTGCCAGCAGTTACCAGGGAGAAGCTTTCTTT.

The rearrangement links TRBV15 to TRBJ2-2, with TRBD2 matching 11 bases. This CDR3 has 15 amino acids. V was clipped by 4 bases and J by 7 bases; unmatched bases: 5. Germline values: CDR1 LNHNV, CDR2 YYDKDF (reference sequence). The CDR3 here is CATSTLAGGGGELFF. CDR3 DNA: TGTGCCACCAGCACCCTAGCGGGAGGAGGCGGGGAGCTGTTTTTT.

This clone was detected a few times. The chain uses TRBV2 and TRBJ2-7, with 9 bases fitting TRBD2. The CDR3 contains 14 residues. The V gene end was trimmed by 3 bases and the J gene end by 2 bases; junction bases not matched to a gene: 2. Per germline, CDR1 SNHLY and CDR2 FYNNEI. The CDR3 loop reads CASSDPSGAYEQYF. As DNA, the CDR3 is TGTGCCAGCAGTGACCCTAGCGGGGCCTACGAGCAGTACTTC.

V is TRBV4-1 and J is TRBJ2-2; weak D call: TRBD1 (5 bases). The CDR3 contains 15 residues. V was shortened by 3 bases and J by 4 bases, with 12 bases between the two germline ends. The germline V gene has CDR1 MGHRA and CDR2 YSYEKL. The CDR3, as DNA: TGCGCCAGCAGCCAGTATCAGGGCGGCACCGGGGAGCTGTTTTTT. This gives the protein CASSQYQGGTGELFF.

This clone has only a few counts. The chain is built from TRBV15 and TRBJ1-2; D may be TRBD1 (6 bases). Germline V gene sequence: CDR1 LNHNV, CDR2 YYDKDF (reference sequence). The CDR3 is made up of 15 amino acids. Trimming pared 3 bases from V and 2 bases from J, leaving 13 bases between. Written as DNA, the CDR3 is TGTGCCACCAGCAGGAACCGGGACAACAACTATGGCTACACCTTC. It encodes CATSRNRDNNYGYTF.

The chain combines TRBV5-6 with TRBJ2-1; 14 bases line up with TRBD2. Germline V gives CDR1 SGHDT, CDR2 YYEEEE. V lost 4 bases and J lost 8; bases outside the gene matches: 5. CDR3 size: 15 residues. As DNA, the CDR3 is TGTGCCAGCAGCATGGGGACTAGCGGGAGCTATGAGCAGTTCTTC. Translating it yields CASSMGTSGSYEQFF.

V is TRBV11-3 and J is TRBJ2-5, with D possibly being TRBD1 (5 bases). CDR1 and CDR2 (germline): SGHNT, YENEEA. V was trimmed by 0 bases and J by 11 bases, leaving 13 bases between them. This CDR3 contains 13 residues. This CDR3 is CASSLDVTRQQYF. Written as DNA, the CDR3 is TGTGCCAGCAGCTTAGATGTAACGAGACAGCAGTACTTC.

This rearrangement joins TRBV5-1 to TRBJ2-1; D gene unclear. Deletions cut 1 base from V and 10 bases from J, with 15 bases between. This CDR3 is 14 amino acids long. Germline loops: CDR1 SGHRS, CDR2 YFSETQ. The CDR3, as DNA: TGCGCCAGCAGCTTGACGGCAGATCCTCGGGAGCAGTTCTTC. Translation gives CASSLTADPREQFF.

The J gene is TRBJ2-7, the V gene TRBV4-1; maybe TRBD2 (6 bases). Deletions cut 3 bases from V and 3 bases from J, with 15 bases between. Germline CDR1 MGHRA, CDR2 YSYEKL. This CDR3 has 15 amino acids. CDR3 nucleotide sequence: TGCGCCAGCAGCCAGACCCTGGGAGGTGGCTACGAGCAGTACTTC. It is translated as CASSQTLGGGYEQYF.

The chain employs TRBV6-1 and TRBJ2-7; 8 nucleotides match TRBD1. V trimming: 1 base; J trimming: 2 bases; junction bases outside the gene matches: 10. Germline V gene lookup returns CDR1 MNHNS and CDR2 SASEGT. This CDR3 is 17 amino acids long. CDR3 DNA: TGTGCCAGCAGTGAAGACCCCCGGGACAGGATGGCCTACGAGCAGTACTTC. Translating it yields CASSEDPRDRMAYEQYF.

The CDR3 reads CASSLRGMEPYNEQFF. The CDR3 DNA is TGTGCCAGCAGCTTAAGGGGGATGGAACCCTACAATGAGCAGTTCTTC. The gene calls are TRBV7-9 and TRBJ2-1, with D maybe TRBD1 (6 bases). Germline CDR1 reads SEHNR; CDR2 reads FQNEAQ (reference sequence). Trimming pared 2 bases from V and 2 bases from J, leaving 13 bases between. CDR3 size: 16 residues. Filled out from reference TRBV7-9 and TRBJ2-1, the complete variable domain reads DTGVSQNPRHKITKRGQNVTFRCDPISEHNRLYWYRQTLGQGPEFLTYFQNEAQLEKSRLLSDRFSAERPKGSFSTLEIQRTEQGDSAMYLCASSLRGMEPYNEQFFGPGTRLTVL.

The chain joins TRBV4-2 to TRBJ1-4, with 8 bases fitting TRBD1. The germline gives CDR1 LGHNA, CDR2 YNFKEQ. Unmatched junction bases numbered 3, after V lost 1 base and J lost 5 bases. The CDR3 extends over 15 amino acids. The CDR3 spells CASSQADRENEKLFF. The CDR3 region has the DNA TGTGCCAGCAGCCAAGCGGACAGGGAGAATGAAAAACTGTTTTTT.

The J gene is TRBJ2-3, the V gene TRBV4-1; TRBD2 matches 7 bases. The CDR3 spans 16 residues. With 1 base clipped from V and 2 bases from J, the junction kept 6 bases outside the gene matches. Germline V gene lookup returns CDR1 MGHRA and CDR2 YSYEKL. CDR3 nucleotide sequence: TGCGCCAGCAGCCAAGGGCTAGCGGTCTTCACAGATACGCAGTATTTT. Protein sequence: CASSQGLAVFTDTQYF.

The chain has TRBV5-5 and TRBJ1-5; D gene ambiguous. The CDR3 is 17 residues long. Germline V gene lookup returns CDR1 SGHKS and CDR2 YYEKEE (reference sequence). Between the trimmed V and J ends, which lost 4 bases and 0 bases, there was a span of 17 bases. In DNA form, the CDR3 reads TGTGCCAGCAGCACGCGGTCAAGGGCCCTTAGCAATCAGCCCCAGCATTTT. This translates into CASSTRSRALSNQPQHF.

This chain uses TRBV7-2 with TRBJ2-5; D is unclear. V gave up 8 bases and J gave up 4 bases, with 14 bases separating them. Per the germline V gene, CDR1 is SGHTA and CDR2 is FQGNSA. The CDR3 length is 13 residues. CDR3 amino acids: CASLRFLGETQYF. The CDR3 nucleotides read TGTGCCAGCCTTAGATTTTTAGGAGAGACCCAGTACTTC.

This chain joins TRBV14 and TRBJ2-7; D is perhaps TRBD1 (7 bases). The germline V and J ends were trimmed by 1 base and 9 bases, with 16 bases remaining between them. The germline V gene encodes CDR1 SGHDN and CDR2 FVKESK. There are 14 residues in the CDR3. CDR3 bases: TGTGCCAGCAGCCAAGGACAGGGCGCCGGGGGGCAGTACTTC. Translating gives CASSQGQGAGGQYF.

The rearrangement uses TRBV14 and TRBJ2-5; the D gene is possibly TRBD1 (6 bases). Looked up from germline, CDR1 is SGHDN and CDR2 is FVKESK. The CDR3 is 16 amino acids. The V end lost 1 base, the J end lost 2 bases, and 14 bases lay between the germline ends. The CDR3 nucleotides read TGTGCCAGCAGCCAAGCCCGGACAGTACTACAAGAGACCCAGTACTTC. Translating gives CASSQARTVLQETQYF.

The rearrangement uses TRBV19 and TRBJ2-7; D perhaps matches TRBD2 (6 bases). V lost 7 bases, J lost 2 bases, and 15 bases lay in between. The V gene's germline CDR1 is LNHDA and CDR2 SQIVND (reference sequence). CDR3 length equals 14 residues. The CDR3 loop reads CASTAPGDTYEQYF. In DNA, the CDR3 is TGTGCCAGTACAGCCCCGGGAGACACCTACGAGCAGTACTTC.

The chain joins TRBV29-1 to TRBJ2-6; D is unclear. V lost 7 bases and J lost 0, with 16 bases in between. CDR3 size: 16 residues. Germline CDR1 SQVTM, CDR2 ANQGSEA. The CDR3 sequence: CSAYLDRSSGANVLTF. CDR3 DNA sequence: TGCAGCGCCTACCTGGACCGAAGCTCTGGGGCCAACGTCCTGACTTTC.

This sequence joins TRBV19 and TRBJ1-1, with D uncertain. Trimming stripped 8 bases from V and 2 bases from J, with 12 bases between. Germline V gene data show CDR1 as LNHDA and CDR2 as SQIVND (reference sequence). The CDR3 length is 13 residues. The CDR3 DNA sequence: TGTGCCAGTTCCTACGGGCCAAACACTGAAGCTTTCTTT. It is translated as CASSYGPNTEAFF.

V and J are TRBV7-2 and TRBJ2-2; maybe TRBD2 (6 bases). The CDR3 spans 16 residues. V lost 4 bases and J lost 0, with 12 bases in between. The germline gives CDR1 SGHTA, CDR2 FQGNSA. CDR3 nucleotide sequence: TGTGCCAGCAGCTCGTTAGCGGTAGCGAACACCGGGGAGCTGTTTTTT. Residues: CASSSLAVANTGELFF.

The CDR3 reads CASSLAVIAGYEQYF. In DNA, the CDR3 is TGTGCCAGCAGCTTAGCGGTAATAGCAGGCTACGAGCAGTACTTC. The V and J genes are TRBV11-1 and TRBJ2-7; D remains ambiguous. Germline-derived CDR1 and CDR2 are SGHAT and FQDESV (reference sequence). The CDR3 is 15 amino acids. V was cut by 0 bases and J by 3 bases, with 12 bases left in between.

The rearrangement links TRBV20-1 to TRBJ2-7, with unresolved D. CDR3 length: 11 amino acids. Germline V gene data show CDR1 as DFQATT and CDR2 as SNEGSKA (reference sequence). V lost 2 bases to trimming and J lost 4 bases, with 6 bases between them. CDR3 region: CSARKEYEQYF. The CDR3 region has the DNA TGCAGTGCTAGAAAGGAATACGAGCAGTACTTC.

Here the CDR3 DNA reads TGCGCCAGCAGCCAAGGTCCAGGCTCCTACGAGCAGTACTTC. The encoded protein is CASSQGPGSYEQYF. V is TRBV4-1 and J is TRBJ2-7; the D is unclear. Trimming took off 1 base at V and 0 bases at J, with 7 bases between the two ends. Germline loops: CDR1 MGHRA, CDR2 YSYEKL. This CDR3 is built from 14 residues.

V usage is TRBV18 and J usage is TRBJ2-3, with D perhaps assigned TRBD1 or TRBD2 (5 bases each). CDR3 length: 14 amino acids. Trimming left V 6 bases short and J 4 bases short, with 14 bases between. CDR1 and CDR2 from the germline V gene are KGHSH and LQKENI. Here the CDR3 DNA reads TGTGCCAGCTCGACTCAGGGAGCTGCAGATACGCAGTATTTT. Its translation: CASSTQGAADTQYF.

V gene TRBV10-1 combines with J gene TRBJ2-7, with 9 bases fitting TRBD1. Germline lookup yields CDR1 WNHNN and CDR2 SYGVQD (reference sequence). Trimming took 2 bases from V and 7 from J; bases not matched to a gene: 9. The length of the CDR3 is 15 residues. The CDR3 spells CASSEREQGAEEQYF. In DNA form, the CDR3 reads TGCGCCAGCAGTGAGAGAGAACAGGGGGCTGAGGAGCAGTACTTC.